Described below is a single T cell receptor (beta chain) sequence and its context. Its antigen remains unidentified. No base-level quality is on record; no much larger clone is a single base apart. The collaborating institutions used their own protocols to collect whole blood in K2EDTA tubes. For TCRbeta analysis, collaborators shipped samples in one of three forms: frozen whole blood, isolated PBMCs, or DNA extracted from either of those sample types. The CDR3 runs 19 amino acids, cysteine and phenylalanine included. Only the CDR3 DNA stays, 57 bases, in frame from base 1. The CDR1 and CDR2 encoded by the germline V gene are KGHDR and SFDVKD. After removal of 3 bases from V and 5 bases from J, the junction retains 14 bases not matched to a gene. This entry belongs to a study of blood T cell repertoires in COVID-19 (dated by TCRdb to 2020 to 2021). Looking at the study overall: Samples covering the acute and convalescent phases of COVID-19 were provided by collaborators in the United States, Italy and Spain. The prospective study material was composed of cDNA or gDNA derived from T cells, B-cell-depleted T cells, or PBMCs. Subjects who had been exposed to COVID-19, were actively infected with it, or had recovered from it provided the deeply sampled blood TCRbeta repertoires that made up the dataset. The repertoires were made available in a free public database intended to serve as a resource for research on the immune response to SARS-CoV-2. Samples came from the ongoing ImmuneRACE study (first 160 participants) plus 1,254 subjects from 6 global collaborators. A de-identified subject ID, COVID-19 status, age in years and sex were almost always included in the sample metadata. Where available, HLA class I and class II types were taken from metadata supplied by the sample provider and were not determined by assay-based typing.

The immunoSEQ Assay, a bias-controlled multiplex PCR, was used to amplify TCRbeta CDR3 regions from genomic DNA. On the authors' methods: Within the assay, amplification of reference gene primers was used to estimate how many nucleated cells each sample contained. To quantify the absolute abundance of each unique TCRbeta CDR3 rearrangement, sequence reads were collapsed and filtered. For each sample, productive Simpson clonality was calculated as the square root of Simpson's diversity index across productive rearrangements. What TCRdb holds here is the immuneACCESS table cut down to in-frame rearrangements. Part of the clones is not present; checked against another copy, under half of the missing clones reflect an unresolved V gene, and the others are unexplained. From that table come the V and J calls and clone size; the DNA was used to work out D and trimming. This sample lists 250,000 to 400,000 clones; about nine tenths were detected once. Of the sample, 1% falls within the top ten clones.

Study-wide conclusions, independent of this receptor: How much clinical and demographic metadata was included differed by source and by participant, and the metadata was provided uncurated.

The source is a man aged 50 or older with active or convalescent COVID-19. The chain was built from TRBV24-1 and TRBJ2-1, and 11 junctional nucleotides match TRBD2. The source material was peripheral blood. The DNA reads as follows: TGTGCCACCAGTGATGCGATAGCGGGAGGGCGTGGTATTCACAATGAGCAGTTCTTC. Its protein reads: CATSDAIAGGRGIHNEQFF.